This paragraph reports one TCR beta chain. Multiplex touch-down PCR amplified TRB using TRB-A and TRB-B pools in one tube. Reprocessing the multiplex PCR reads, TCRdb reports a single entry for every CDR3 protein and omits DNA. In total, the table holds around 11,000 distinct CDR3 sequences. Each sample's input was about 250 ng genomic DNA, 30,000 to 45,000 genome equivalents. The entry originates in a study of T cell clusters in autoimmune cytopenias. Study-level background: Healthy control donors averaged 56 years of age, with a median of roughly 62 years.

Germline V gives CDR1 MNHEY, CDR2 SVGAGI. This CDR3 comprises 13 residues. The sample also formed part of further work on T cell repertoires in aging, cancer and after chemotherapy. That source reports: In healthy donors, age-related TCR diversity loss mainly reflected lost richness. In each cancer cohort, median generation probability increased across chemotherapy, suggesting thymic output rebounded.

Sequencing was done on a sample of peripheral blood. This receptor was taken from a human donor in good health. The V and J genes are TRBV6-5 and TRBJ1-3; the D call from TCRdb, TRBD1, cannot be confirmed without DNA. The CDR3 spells CASRQGVGNTIYF.